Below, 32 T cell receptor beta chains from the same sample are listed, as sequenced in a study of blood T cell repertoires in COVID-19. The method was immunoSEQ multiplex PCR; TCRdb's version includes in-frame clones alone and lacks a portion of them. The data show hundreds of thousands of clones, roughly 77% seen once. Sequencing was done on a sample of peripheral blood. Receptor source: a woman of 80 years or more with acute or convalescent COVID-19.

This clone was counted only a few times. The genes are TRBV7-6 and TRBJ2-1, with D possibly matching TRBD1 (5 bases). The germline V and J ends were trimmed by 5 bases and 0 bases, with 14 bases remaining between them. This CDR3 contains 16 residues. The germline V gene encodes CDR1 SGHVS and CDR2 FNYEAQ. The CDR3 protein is CASSPRADTSYNEQFF. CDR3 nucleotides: TGTGCCAGCAGCCCCAGGGCGGACACCTCCTACAATGAGCAGTTCTTC. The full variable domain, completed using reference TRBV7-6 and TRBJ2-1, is GAGVSQSPRYKVTKRGQDVALRCDPISGHVSLYWYRQALGQGPEFLTYFNYEAQQDKSGLPNDRFSAERPEGSISTLTIQRTEQRDSAMYRCASSPRADTSYNEQFFGPGTRLTVL.

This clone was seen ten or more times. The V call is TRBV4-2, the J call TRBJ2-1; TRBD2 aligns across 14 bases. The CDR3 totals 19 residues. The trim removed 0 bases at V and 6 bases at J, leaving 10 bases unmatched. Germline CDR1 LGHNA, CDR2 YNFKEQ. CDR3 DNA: TGTGCCAGCAGCCAAGATAGGGGACTAGCGGGGGCCCTATTCAATGAGCAGTTCTTC. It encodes CASSQDRGLAGALFNEQFF.

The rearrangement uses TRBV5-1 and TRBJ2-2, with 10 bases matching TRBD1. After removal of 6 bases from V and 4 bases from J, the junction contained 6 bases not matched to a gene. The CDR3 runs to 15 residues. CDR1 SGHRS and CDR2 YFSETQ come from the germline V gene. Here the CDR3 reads CASTRTGGITGELFF. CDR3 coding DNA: TGCGCCAGCACCCGGACAGGGGGGATCACCGGGGAGCTGTTTTTT.

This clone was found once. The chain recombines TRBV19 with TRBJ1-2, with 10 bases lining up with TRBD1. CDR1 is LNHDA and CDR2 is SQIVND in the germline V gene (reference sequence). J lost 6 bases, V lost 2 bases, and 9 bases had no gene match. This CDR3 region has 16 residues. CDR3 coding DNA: TGTGCCAGTAGTATAAGGATCGGGACAGGGGTCAATGGCTACACCTTC. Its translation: CASSIRIGTGVNGYTF.

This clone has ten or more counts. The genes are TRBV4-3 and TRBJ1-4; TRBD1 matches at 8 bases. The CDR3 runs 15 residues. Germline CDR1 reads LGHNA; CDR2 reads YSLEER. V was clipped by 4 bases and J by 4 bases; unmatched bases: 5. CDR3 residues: CASSLGTGGNEKLFF. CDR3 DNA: TGCGCCAGCAGCCTGGGTACAGGGGGTAATGAAAAACTGTTTTTT.

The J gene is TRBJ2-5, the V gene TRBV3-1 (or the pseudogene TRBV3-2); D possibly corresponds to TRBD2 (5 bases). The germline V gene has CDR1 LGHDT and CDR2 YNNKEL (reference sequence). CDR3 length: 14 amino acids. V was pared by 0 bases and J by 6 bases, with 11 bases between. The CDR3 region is CASSQDVGVQTQYF. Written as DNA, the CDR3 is TGTGCCAGCAGCCAAGACGTCGGGGTCCAGACCCAGTACTTC.

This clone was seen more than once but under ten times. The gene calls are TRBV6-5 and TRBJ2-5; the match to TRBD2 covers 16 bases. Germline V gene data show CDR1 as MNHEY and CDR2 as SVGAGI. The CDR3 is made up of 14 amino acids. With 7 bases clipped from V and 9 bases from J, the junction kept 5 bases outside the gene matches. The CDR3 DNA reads TGTGCCAGCAAGGGGACTAGCGGGAGGGCCCCCCAGTACTTC. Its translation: CASKGTSGRAPQYF.

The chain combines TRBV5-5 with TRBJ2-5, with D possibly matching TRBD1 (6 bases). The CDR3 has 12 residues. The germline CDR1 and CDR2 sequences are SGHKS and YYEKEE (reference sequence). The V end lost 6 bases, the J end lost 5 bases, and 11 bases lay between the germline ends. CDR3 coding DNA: TGTGCCAGCAACGACAGGCAGGAGACCCAGTACTTC. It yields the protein CASNDRQETQYF.

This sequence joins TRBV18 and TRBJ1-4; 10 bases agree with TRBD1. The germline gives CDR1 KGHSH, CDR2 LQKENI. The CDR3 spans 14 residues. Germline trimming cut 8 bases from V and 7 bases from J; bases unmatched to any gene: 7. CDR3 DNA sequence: TGTGCCAGCCAAACCCGACAGGGGGCTGAAAAACTGTTTTTT. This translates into CASQTRQGAEKLFF.

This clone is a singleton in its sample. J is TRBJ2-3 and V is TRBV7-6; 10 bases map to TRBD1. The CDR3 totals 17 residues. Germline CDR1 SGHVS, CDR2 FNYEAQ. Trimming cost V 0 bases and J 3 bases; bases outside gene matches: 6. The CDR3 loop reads CASSLATGGVLTDTQYF. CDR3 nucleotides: TGTGCCAGCAGCTTAGCGACAGGGGGCGTACTAACAGATACGCAGTATTTT.

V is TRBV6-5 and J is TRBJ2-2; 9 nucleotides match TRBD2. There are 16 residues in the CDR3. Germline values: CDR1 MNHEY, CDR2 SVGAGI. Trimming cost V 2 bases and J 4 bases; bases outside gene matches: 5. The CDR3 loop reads CASSYGLAPSTGELFF. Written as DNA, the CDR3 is TGTGCCAGCAGTTACGGACTAGCGCCAAGCACCGGGGAGCTGTTTTTT.

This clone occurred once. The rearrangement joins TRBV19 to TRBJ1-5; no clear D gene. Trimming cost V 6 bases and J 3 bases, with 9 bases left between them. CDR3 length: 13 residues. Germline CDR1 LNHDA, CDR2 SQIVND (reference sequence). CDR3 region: CASSLGHNQPQHF. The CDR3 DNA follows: TGTGCCAGTAGCCTAGGCCACAATCAGCCCCAGCATTTT.

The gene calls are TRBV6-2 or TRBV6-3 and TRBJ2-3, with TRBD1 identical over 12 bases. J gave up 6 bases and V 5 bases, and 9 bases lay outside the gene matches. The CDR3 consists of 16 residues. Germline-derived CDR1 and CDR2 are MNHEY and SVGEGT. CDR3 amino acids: CASSRGDRGLRDTQYF. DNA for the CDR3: TGTGCCAGCAGTCGGGGGGACAGGGGGCTTCGGGATACGCAGTATTTT.

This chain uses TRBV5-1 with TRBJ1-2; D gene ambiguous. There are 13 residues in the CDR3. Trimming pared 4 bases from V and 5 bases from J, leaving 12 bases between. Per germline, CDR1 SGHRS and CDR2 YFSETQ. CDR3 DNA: TGCGCCAGCAGCCTCGGGTCTGCGTATGGCTACACCTTC. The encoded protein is CASSLGSAYGYTF.

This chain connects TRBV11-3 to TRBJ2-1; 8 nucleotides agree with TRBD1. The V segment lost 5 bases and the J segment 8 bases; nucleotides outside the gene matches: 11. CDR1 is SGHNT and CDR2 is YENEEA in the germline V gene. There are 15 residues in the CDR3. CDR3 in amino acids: CASSPRTGRGDEQFF. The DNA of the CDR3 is TGTGCCAGCAGCCCCAGGACAGGGCGTGGGGATGAGCAGTTCTTC.

CDR3 protein: CASSFGLAGERETQYF. The CDR3 DNA reads as TGCGCCAGCAGCTTCGGACTAGCGGGAGAAAGGGAGACCCAGTACTTC. V and J are TRBV5-1 and TRBJ2-5; TRBD2 matches at 13 bases. This CDR3 spans 16 amino acids. Germline CDR1 is SGHRS and CDR2 is YFSETQ. Trimming cost V 2 bases and J 5 bases; bases outside gene matches: 6.

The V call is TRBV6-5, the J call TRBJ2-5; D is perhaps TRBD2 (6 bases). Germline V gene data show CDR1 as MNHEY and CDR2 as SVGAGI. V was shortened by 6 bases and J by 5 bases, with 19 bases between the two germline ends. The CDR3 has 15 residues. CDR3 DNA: TGTGCCAGCAGAGGATCGGGACTTGGCCGGGAGACCCAGTACTTC. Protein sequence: CASRGSGLGRETQYF.

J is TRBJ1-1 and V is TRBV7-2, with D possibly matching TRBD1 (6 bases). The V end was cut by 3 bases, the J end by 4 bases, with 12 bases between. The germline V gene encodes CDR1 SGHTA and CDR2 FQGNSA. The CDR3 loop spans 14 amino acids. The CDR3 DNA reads TGTGCCAGCAGCTTCCAGGGGCTTGTCACTGAAGCTTTCTTT. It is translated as CASSFQGLVTEAFF.

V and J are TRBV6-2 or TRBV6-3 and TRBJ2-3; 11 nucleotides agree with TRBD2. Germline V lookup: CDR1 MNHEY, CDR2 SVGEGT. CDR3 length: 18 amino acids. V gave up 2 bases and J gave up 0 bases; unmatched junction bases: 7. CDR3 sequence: CASSYVAGGPLSTDTQYF. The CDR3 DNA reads TGTGCCAGCAGTTACGTAGCGGGGGGGCCTTTGAGCACAGATACGCAGTATTTT.

The CDR3 reads CASSQEFASGRDTQYF. The CDR3 region has the DNA TGTGCCAGCAGCCAAGAGTTCGCTAGCGGGAGGGATACGCAGTATTTT. This chain connects TRBV3-1 (or the pseudogene TRBV3-2) to TRBJ2-3; TRBD2 matches at 11 bases. The CDR3 length is 16 residues. The V segment lost 0 bases and the J segment 6 bases; nucleotides outside the gene matches: 5. CDR1 is LGHDT, CDR2 YNNKEL, per germline (reference sequence).

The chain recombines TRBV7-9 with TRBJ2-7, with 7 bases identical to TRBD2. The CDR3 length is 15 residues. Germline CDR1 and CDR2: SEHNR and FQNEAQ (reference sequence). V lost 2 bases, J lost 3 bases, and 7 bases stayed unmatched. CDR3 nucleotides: TGTGCCAGCAGCTTAAGGGCTAGCGGAGGCTACGAGCAGTACTTC. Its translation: CASSLRASGGYEQYF.

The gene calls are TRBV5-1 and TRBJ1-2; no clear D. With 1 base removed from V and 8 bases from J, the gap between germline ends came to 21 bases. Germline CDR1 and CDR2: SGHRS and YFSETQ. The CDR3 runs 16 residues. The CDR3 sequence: CASSLRSQGPREGYTF. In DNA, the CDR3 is TGCGCCAGCAGCTTGAGATCCCAAGGGCCGAGGGAAGGCTACACCTTC. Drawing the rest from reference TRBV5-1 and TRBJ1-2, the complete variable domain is KAGVTQTPRYLIKTRGQQVTLSCSPISGHRSVSWYQQTPGQGLQFLFEYFSETQRNKGNFPGRFSGRQFSNSRSEMNVSTLELGDSALYLCASSLRSQGPREGYTFGSGTRLTVV.

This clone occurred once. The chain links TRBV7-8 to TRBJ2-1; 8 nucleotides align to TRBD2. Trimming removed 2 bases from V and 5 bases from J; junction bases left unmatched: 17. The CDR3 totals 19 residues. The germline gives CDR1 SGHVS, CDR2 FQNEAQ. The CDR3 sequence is CASSLRPSGGALDNNEQFF. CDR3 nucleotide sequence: TGTGCCAGCAGCTTAAGACCCTCCGGGGGGGCCTTAGATAACAATGAGCAGTTCTTC.

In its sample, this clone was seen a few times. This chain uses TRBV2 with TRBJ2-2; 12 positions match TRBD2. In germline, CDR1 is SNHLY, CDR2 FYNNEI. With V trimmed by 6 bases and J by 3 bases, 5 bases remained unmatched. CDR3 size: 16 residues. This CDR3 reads CASSPSGRAHTGELFF. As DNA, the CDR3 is TGTGCCAGCAGCCCTAGCGGGAGGGCACACACCGGGGAGCTGTTTTTT.

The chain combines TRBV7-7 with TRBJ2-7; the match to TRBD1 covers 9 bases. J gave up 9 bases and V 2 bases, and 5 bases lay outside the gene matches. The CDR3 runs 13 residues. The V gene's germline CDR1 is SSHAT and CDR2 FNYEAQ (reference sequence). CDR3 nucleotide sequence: TGTGCCAGCAGCTTAACAGGGGGCTCCGCGCAGTACTTC. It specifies CASSLTGGSAQYF.

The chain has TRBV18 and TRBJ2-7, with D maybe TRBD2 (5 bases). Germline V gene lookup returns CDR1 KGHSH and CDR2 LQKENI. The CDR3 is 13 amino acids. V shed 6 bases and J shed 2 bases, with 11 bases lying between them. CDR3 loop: CASSRGSAYEQYF. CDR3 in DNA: TGTGCCAGCTCCCGCGGGTCTGCCTACGAGCAGTACTTC.

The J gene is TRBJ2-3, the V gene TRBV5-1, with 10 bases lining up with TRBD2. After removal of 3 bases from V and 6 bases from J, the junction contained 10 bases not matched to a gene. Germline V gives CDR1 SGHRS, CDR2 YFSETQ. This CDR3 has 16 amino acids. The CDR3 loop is CASSSDGLAARDTQYF. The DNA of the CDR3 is TGCGCCAGCAGCTCCGACGGACTAGCGGCAAGGGATACGCAGTATTTT.

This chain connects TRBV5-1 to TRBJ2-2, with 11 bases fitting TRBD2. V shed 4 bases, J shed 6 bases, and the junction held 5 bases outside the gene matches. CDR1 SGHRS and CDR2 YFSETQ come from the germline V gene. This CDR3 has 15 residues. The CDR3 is CASSPGLAEAGELFF. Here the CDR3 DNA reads TGCGCCAGCAGCCCGGGACTAGCGGAAGCCGGGGAGCTGTTTTTT.

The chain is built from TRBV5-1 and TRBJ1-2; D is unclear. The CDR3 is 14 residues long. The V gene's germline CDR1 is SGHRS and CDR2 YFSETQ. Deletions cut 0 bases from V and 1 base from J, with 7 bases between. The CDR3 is CASSLDIRNYGYTF. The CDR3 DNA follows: TGCGCCAGCAGCTTGGATATCCGTAACTATGGCTACACCTTC.

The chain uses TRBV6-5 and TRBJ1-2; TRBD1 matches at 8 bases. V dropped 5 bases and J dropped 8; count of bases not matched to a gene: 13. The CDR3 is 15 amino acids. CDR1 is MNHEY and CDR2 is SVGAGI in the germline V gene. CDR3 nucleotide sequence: TGTGCCAGCAGTCAACCAAAGGGACAGGTGGGAGGCTACACCTTC. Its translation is CASSQPKGQVGGYTF.

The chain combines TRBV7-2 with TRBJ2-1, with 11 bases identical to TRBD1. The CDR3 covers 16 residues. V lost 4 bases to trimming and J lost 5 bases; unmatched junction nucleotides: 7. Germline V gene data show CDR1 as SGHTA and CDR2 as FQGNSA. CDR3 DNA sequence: TGTGCCAGCAGCTCTATAGGGACAGGGGGTAACAATGAGCAGTTCTTC. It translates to CASSSIGTGGNNEQFF.

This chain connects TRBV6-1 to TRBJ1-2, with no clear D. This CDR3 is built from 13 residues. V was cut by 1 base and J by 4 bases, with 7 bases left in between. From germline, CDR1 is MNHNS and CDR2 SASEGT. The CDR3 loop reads CASSEGHIYGYTF. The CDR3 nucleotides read TGTGCCAGCAGTGAAGGACATATCTATGGCTACACCTTC.